The 7 T cell receptor beta chains presented below share a single source sample, sequenced in a study of T cell repertoires in cytomegalovirus infection. From the reads, TCRdb called clonotypes with MiXCR, one entry per CDR3 protein. The table records about 260,000 distinct CDR3 sequences, approximately 8.3% of them present only once. Sequencing was carried out using PBMCs. These receptors were taken from a human donor in good health (CMV status not recorded). Some clones in this sample may be carry-over from other donors' samples.

This clonotype was recorded many times. This chain joins TRBV7-2 and TRBJ1-5; a weak D match, TRBD1 (6 bases). CDR3 size: 15 residues. The V end was cut by 5 bases, the J end by 0 bases, with 11 bases between. Germline-derived CDR1 and CDR2 are SGHTA and FQGNSA. The CDR3 protein is CASSAGQNSNQPQHF. CDR3 sequence (DNA): TGTGCCAGCAGCGCTGGACAGAATAGCAATCAGCCCCAGCATTTT.

This clonotype was observed a few times. CDR3 protein: CASSPPFREQFF. Written as DNA, the CDR3 is TGTGCCAGCAGCCCTCCGTTTAGGGAGCAGTTCTTC. The genes are TRBV12-3 or TRBV12-4 and TRBJ2-1; D is ambiguous. The V and J ends lost 6 bases and 10 bases respectively, with 13 bases between them. The CDR3 runs 12 residues.

This clonotype was seen many times. The chain is built from TRBV7-2 and TRBJ2-6; TRBD1 matches 9 bases. Germline V lookup: CDR1 SGHTA, CDR2 FQGNSA. V lost 2 bases and J lost 2; bases outside the gene matches: 7. The CDR3 loop spans 18 amino acids. CDR3 amino acids: CASSLFPGTGTGANVLTF. DNA of the CDR3: TGTGCCAGCAGCTTATTTCCCGGGACAGGGACTGGGGCCAACGTCCTGACTTTC. Based on the CDR3 plus reference TRBV7-2 and TRBJ2-6, the full variable domain is GAGVSQSPSNKVTEKGKDVELRCDPISGHTALYWYRQSLGQGLEFLIYFQGNSAPDKSGLPSDRFSAERTGGSVSTLTIQRTQQEDSAVYLCASSLFPGTGTGANVLTFGAGSRLTVL.

This clonotype was counted many times. The chain is built from TRBV7-2 and TRBJ1-2; 11 bases fit TRBD1. The length of the CDR3 is 15 residues. Germline CDR1 is SGHTA and CDR2 is FQGNSA. V was clipped by 3 bases and J by 4 bases; unmatched bases: 4. The CDR3 sequence is CASSFWTGGTYGYTF. The DNA of the CDR3 is TGTGCCAGCAGCTTTTGGACAGGGGGCACCTATGGCTACACCTTC.

At least ten counts were recorded for this clonotype. The V and J genes are TRBV7-2 and TRBJ1-3; D not resolved. The CDR3 length is 17 residues. V gave up 0 bases and J gave up 2 bases, with 14 bases separating them. Per the germline V gene, CDR1 is SGHTA and CDR2 is FQGNSA. DNA for the CDR3: TGTGCCAGCAGCTTAGCTCGGACGGGGAATGCTGGAAACACCATATATTTT. This gives the protein CASSLARTGNAGNTIYF. Based on the CDR3 plus reference TRBV7-2 and TRBJ1-3, the full variable domain is GAGVSQSPSNKVTEKGKDVELRCDPISGHTALYWYRQSLGQGLEFLIYFQGNSAPDKSGLPSDRFSAERTGGSVSTLTIQRTQQEDSAVYLCASSLARTGNAGNTIYFGEGSWLTVV.

The sample holds many counts of this clonotype. The chain couples TRBV12-3 or TRBV12-4 to TRBJ1-1; 7 bases map to TRBD1. The V gene end was trimmed by 1 base and the J gene end by 3 bases; junction bases not matched to a gene: 11. This CDR3 has 17 amino acids. CDR3 bases: TGTGCCAGCAGTTTAGGAGGGGGCGTATCTCCTTACACTGAAGCTTTCTTT. The encoded protein is CASSLGGGVSPYTEAFF.

The table lists this clonotype with many counts. This chain links TRBV7-2 with TRBJ1-1, with 8 bases identical to TRBD1. The ends lost 1 base at V and 11 bases at J; junction bases unmatched: 9. The CDR3 has 14 amino acids. Germline-derived CDR1 and CDR2 are SGHTA and FQGNSA. As DNA, the CDR3 is TGTGCCAGCAGCTTAGGCAGGACAGGGCCACGGGCTTTCTTT. It encodes CASSLGRTGPRAFF.